Shown below are 26 T cell receptor beta chains from a single sample sequenced in a study of T cells in Graves' hyperthyroidism and ophthalmopathy. RNA transcripts served as the template for amplifying TCR beta CDR3 regions. First-round RT-PCR of the TCR CDR3 relied on the HTBI primer set. From the multiplex PCR reads, TCRdb called clonotypes with MiXCR, one entry per CDR3 protein. The sample has about 130,000 distinct CDR3 sequences; around 21% are singletons. The specimen sequenced was blood. These receptors came from a woman aged 50 to 60 with Graves' hyperthyroidism that later progressed to Graves' ophthalmopathy.

This clonotype was recorded a few times. The chain links TRBV28 to TRBJ1-1, with a tentative D call TRBD1 (5 bases). V dropped 2 bases and J dropped 11 bases, with 12 bases sitting between them. This CDR3 has 12 residues. Germline loops: CDR1 MDHEN, CDR2 SYDVKM. This chain's CDR3 is CASSLGTSTAFF. Written as DNA, the CDR3 is TGTGCCAGCAGTTTAGGGACTTCAACGGCTTTCTTT.

The table lists this clonotype with a few counts. The CDR3: CATSDRGTSGREEQFF. The DNA for the CDR3 is TGTGCCACCAGTGATCGGGGGACTAGCGGGAGGGAGGAGCAGTTCTTC. The rearrangement joins TRBV24-1 to TRBJ2-1; 16 bases match TRBD2. Per the germline V gene, CDR1 is KGHDR and CDR2 is SFDVKD. The CDR3 covers 16 residues. V lost 3 bases, J lost 10 bases, and 5 bases stayed unmatched.

V is TRBV13 and J is TRBJ2-3; D unclear. The V end was cut by 2 bases, the J end by 3 bases, with 15 bases between. Germline V gene sequence: CDR1 PRHDT, CDR2 FYEKMQ (reference sequence). CDR3 size: 16 residues. CDR3 in amino acids: CASSLRTDGFTDTQYF. The CDR3 coding sequence is TGTGCCAGCAGCTTAAGGACGGACGGATTTACAGATACGCAGTATTTT.

This clonotype was counted many times. The chain couples TRBV2 to TRBJ2-3; 10 nucleotides match TRBD1. CDR1 is SNHLY, CDR2 FYNNEI, per germline. V trimming: 5 bases; J trimming: 4 bases; junction bases outside the gene matches: 6. This CDR3 has 15 residues. For the CDR3, the DNA is TGTGCCAGCAGTACAAGACAGGGGGCATCAGATACGCAGTATTTT. This encodes CASSTRQGASDTQYF.

This clonotype was seen a handful of times. The rearrangement uses TRBV19 and TRBJ1-1; D unresolved. Looked up from germline, CDR1 is LNHDA and CDR2 is SQIVND (reference sequence). The CDR3 extends over 14 amino acids. Trimming pared 10 bases from V and 1 base from J, leaving 16 bases between. DNA for the CDR3: TGTGCCACCAAGGCTAGGGAAAGGAACACTGAAGCTTTCTTT. Amino acid sequence: CATKARERNTEAFF.

The sample holds many counts of this clonotype. V is TRBV3-1 and J is TRBJ1-2; 7 bases match TRBD1. The CDR3 is 14 amino acids. V trimming: 5 bases; J trimming: 7 bases; junction bases outside the gene matches: 10. Germline loops: CDR1 LGHDT, CDR2 YNNKEL (reference sequence). The CDR3 DNA reads as TGTGCCAGCAGCTACGAAGGGGGCGGCGGTGGCTACACCTTC. It encodes CASSYEGGGGGYTF.

This clonotype was found a few times. The chain employs TRBV20-1 and TRBJ2-3; perhaps TRBD1 as D (6 bases). V lost 3 bases, J lost 2 bases, and 24 bases lay in between. Germline CDR1 DFQATT, CDR2 SNEGSKA (reference sequence). There are 18 residues in the CDR3. The CDR3 sequence: CSASGGGEGAHLTDTQYF. The DNA of the CDR3 is TGCAGTGCTAGTGGGGGCGGCGAGGGAGCCCACCTCACAGATACGCAGTATTTT.

This clonotype was detected only a few times. The chain carries TRBV6-1 and TRBJ2-7, with TRBD1 matching over 9 bases. CDR3 length equals 19 residues. V dropped 5 bases and J dropped 5; count of bases not matched to a gene: 22. Germline CDR1 reads MNHNS; CDR2 reads SASEGT. CDR3 amino acids: CASSSRQGGRGGLYHEQYF. The CDR3 DNA is TGTGCCAGCAGTTCCAGACAGGGGGGAAGGGGAGGGTTGTACCACGAGCAGTACTTC.

This clonotype was picked up many times. The rearrangement joins TRBV18 to TRBJ2-3; D may be TRBD1 (5 bases). Deletions cut 0 bases from V and 5 bases from J, with 12 bases between. The CDR3 runs 15 residues. Germline CDR1 is KGHSH and CDR2 is LQKENI. CDR3: CASSPPVQGGDTQYF. The CDR3 DNA sequence: TGTGCCAGCTCACCACCGGTCCAGGGCGGAGATACGCAGTATTTT.

The V gene is TRBV19, the J gene TRBJ2-6, with D possibly matching TRBD2 (7 bases). CDR3 size: 18 residues. Deletions cut 1 base from V and 2 bases from J, with 15 bases between. Germline CDR1 and CDR2: LNHDA and SQIVND (reference sequence). The CDR3 bases are TGTGCCAGTAGTATAGCGGGGGGCGCAAGGGCTGGGGCCAACGTCCTGACTTTC. Its translation: CASSIAGGARAGANVLTF. The full variable domain, in which reference TRBV19 and TRBJ2-6 provide the parts outside the CDR3, is DGGITQSPKYLFRKEGQNVTLSCEQNLNHDAMYWYRQDPGQGLRLIYYSQIVNDFQKGDIAEGYSVSREKKESFPLTVTSAQKNPTAFYLCASSIAGGARAGANVLTFGAGSRLTVL.

V usage is TRBV6-5 and J usage is TRBJ2-3; possibly TRBD1 or TRBD2 for D (5 bases each). The CDR3 is 14 amino acids. Germline-derived CDR1 and CDR2 are MNHEY and SVGAGI. Trimming removed 2 bases at V and 2 bases at J, with 8 bases between. The CDR3 DNA reads as TGTGCCAGCAGTTACCGGGACCTCACAGATACGCAGTATTTT. Its translation: CASSYRDLTDTQYF.

J is TRBJ2-7 and V is TRBV7-9, with 10 bases matching TRBD2. Trimming at V came to 6 bases and at J to 5 bases, leaving 10 bases not matched to a gene. The germline V gene encodes CDR1 SEHNR and CDR2 FQNEAQ (reference sequence). CDR3 size: 15 residues. This chain's CDR3 is CASRRQGSGGHEQYF. The CDR3 nucleotides are TGTGCCAGCAGGCGCCAGGGTAGCGGGGGGCACGAGCAGTACTTC.

This clonotype was seen many times. The chain has TRBV7-8 and TRBJ2-4, with a tentative D call TRBD1 (7 bases). The germline V gene encodes CDR1 SGHVS and CDR2 FQNEAQ. The CDR3 consists of 16 residues. The germline V and J ends were trimmed by 5 bases and 5 bases, with 19 bases remaining between them. The CDR3 coding sequence is TGTGCCAGCAGCACCCTGACAGGGCGGGACGAAAACATTCAGTACTTC. Its translation: CASSTLTGRDENIQYF.

This sequence joins TRBV29-1 and TRBJ1-2, with D possibly matching TRBD1 (5 bases). Germline V gene lookup returns CDR1 SQVTM and CDR2 ANQGSEA. Trimming pared 8 bases from V and 5 bases from J, leaving 18 bases between. The CDR3 covers 13 residues. The CDR3 is CSSLQGSGYGYTF. The CDR3 coding sequence is TGCAGCTCCTTGCAGGGTTCGGGGTATGGCTACACCTTC.

This clonotype was recorded once. The V call is TRBV7-2, the J call TRBJ1-1; 7 nucleotides agree with TRBD1. V shed 4 bases, J shed 1 base, and the junction held 6 bases outside the gene matches. CDR1 SGHTA and CDR2 FQGNSA come from the germline V gene. This CDR3 region has 15 residues. CDR3 in amino acids: CASSSYRGSNTEAFF. For the CDR3, the DNA is TGTGCCAGCAGCTCCTACAGGGGATCGAACACTGAAGCTTTCTTT. Full variable domain (remainder filled in from reference TRBV7-2 and TRBJ1-1): GAGVSQSPSNKVTEKGKDVELRCDPISGHTALYWYRQSLGQGLEFLIYFQGNSAPDKSGLPSDRFSAERTGGSVSTLTIQRTQQEDSAVYLCASSSYRGSNTEAFFGQGTRLTVV.

This clonotype was counted at least ten times. The rearrangement links TRBV5-1 to TRBJ2-1; no firm D call. There are 18 residues in the CDR3. In germline, CDR1 is SGHRS, CDR2 YFSETQ. Between the trimmed V and J ends, which lost 0 bases and 0 bases, there was a span of 16 bases. Here the CDR3 DNA reads TGCGCCAGCAGCTTGGTTTCCCCCTCGATGGGCTCCTACAATGAGCAGTTCTTC. Amino acid sequence: CASSLVSPSMGSYNEQFF. The whole variable domain, filled in from reference TRBV5-1 and TRBJ2-1, reads KAGVTQTPRYLIKTRGQQVTLSCSPISGHRSVSWYQQTPGQGLQFLFEYFSETQRNKGNFPGRFSGRQFSNSRSEMNVSTLELGDSALYLCASSLVSPSMGSYNEQFFGPGTRLTVL.

This clonotype showed up many times. The chain links TRBV11-1 to TRBJ2-1; TRBD2 matches at 9 bases. Germline CDR1 SGHAT, CDR2 FQDESV (reference sequence). With V trimmed by 1 base and J by 6 bases, 7 bases remained unmatched. This CDR3 region has 16 residues. The CDR3 here is CASSLVGLAGTNEQFF. In DNA form, the CDR3 reads TGTGCCAGCAGCTTAGTCGGGCTAGCGGGGACCAATGAGCAGTTCTTC.

This clonotype was detected ten times or more. V and J are TRBV7-3 and TRBJ2-2; D is perhaps TRBD1 or TRBD2 (5 bases each). With 1 base removed from V and 6 bases from J, the gap between germline ends came to 9 bases. There are 14 residues in the CDR3. Germline loops: CDR1 SGHTA, CDR2 FQGTGA. Written as DNA, the CDR3 is TGTGCCAGCAGCTTAATTGGGGGATCCGGGGAGCTGTTTTTT. This codes for CASSLIGGSGELFF. Filled out from reference TRBV7-3 and TRBJ2-2, the complete variable domain reads GAGVSQTPSNKVTEKGKYVELRCDPISGHTALYWYRQSLGQGPEFLIYFQGTGAADDSGLPNDRFFAVRPEGSVSTLKIQRTERGDSAVYLCASSLIGGSGELFFGEGSRLTVL.

This clonotype was counted many times. The chain couples TRBV28 to TRBJ1-5, with TRBD1 matching over 8 bases. The germline V gene encodes CDR1 MDHEN and CDR2 SYDVKM. V was pared by 8 bases and J by 2 bases, with 11 bases of the junction left unmatched. CDR3 size: 16 residues. The CDR3 coding sequence is TGTGCCAGCGGAGTTCTAGACAGGGGAGGCAATCAGCCCCAGCATTTT. It translates to CASGVLDRGGNQPQHF.

Details on this clonotype: A much more abundant neighbour one base away suggests this may be a read error. The genes are TRBV20-1 and TRBJ2-7; 7 bases align to TRBD1. The CDR3 runs to 14 residues. Per germline, CDR1 DFQATT and CDR2 SNEGSKA (reference sequence). CDR3 amino acids: CNAKDLDRVREQYF. In nucleotides, the CDR3 is TGCAATGCTAAAGACCTAGACAGGGTACGCGAGCAGTACTTC.

This clonotype occurred many times. The chain has TRBV20-1 and TRBJ2-1; D is tentatively TRBD1 or TRBD2 (5 bases each). Trimming removed 7 bases at V and 12 bases at J, with 16 bases between. CDR1 DFQATT and CDR2 SNEGSKA come from the germline V gene (reference sequence). CDR3 size: 11 residues. The CDR3 here is CSVKQGRGQFF. CDR3 coding DNA: TGCAGTGTTAAGCAGGGCCGGGGGCAGTTCTTC.

This clonotype was seen repeatedly, ten times or more. V usage is TRBV3-1 and J usage is TRBJ2-7; 14 bases are shared with TRBD2. The CDR3 is 14 amino acids. V shed 4 bases and J 7 bases; nucleotides not matched to a gene: 3. The germline CDR1 and CDR2 sequences are LGHDT and YNNKEL (reference sequence). CDR3 coding DNA: TGTGCCAGCAGCCTGGGACTAGCGGGAGTGGAGCAGTACTTC. This codes for CASSLGLAGVEQYF.

This clonotype was detected a few times. This may be a read error, as it is one base from a much larger clone. V and J are TRBV6-1 and TRBJ1-1; D is undetermined. Germline CDR1 is MNHNS and CDR2 is SASEGT. This CDR3 spans 13 amino acids. The germline V and J ends were trimmed by 10 bases and 1 base, with 13 bases remaining between them. DNA of the CDR3: TGTGCCAACCGAGAACACTCGAACACTGAAGCTTTCTTT. It is translated as CANREHSNTEAFF.

This clonotype was detected ten times or more. V and J are TRBV3-1 and TRBJ1-3; TRBD1 matches 9 bases. CDR3 length: 19 residues. CDR1 and CDR2 from the germline V gene are LGHDT and YNNKEL (reference sequence). V trimming: 0 bases; J trimming: 2 bases; junction bases outside the gene matches: 11. CDR3 bases: TGTGCCAGCAGCCAAGACCGCGGGCGGGACAGGGACGCTGGAAACACCATATATTTT. As protein: CASSQDRGRDRDAGNTIYF.

The chain joins TRBV7-6 to TRBJ2-3, with 14 bases matching TRBD2. V lost 5 bases to trimming and J lost 7 bases; unmatched junction nucleotides: 8. Germline V gene data show CDR1 as SGHVS and CDR2 as FNYEAQ. The CDR3 is 16 residues long. CDR3 loop: CASSPATSGRENTQYF. In nucleotides, the CDR3 is TGTGCCAGCAGCCCAGCGACTAGCGGGAGGGAAAATACGCAGTATTTT.

This clonotype was counted at least ten times. CDR3 sequence: CASNGAGGSSYEQYF. For the CDR3, the DNA is TGTGCCAGCAATGGAGCGGGAGGGAGCTCCTACGAGCAGTACTTC. The chain combines TRBV5-5 with TRBJ2-7; 10 bases fit TRBD2. Germline-derived CDR1 and CDR2 are SGHKS and YYEKEE (reference sequence). The CDR3 consists of 15 residues. The V segment lost 6 bases and the J segment 0 bases; nucleotides outside the gene matches: 6. The complete variable domain, with remaining parts taken from reference TRBV5-5 and TRBJ2-7, reads DAGVTQSPTHLIKTRGQQVTLRCSPISGHKSVSWYQQVLGQGPQFIFQYYEKEERGRGNFPDRFSARQFPNYSSELNVNALLLGDSALYLCASNGAGGSSYEQYFGPGTRLTVT.